This T cell receptor beta chain was profiled in a study of T cell responses to AZD1222 COVID-19 vaccine. Study-wide background: Second-dose recipients at about 4 or about 12 weeks were treated as one pooled group. General study findings and limits: White British people made up most donors, females outnumbered males, and clonal diversity was possibly underestimated. Spike regions recognized by vaccine-associated CD4 TCRs spanned the protein, led by 160-218 and 743-854.

Only in-frame clones appear in the TCRdb table, and some are missing; sequencing was by immunoSEQ multiplex PCR. The sample lists 180,000 or so clones; around nine tenths were seen once. With regard to this clone: Antigen unknown.

This CDR3 is 16 amino acids long. Per the germline V gene, CDR1 is SGHRS and CDR2 is YFSETQ. V lost 4 bases, J lost 0 bases, and 7 bases stayed unmatched. The clonotype comes from an adult in good health. The specimen comprised peripheral blood, sampled on day 0 of AZD1222 vaccination. This chain joins TRBV5-1 and TRBJ1-3; 7 positions match TRBD1. CDR3 in amino acids: CASSLDRPSSGNTIYF. In DNA form, the CDR3 reads TGCGCCAGCAGCCTGGACAGGCCCTCCTCTGGAAACACCATATATTTT.